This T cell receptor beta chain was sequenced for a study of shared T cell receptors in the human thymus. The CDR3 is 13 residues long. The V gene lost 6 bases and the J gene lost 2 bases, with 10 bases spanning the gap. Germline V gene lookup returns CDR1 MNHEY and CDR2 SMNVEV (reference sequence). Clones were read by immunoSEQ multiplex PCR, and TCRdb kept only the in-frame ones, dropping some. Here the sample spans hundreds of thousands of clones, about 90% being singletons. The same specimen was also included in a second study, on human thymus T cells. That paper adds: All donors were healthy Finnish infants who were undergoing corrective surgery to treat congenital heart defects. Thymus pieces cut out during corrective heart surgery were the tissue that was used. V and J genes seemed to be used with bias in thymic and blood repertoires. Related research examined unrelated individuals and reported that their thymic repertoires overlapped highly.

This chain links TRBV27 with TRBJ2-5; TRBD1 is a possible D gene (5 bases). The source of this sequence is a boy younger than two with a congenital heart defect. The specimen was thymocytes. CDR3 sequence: CASSRQGQETQYF. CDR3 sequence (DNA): TGTGCCAGCAGCCGCCAGGGTCAAGAGACCCAGTACTTC.